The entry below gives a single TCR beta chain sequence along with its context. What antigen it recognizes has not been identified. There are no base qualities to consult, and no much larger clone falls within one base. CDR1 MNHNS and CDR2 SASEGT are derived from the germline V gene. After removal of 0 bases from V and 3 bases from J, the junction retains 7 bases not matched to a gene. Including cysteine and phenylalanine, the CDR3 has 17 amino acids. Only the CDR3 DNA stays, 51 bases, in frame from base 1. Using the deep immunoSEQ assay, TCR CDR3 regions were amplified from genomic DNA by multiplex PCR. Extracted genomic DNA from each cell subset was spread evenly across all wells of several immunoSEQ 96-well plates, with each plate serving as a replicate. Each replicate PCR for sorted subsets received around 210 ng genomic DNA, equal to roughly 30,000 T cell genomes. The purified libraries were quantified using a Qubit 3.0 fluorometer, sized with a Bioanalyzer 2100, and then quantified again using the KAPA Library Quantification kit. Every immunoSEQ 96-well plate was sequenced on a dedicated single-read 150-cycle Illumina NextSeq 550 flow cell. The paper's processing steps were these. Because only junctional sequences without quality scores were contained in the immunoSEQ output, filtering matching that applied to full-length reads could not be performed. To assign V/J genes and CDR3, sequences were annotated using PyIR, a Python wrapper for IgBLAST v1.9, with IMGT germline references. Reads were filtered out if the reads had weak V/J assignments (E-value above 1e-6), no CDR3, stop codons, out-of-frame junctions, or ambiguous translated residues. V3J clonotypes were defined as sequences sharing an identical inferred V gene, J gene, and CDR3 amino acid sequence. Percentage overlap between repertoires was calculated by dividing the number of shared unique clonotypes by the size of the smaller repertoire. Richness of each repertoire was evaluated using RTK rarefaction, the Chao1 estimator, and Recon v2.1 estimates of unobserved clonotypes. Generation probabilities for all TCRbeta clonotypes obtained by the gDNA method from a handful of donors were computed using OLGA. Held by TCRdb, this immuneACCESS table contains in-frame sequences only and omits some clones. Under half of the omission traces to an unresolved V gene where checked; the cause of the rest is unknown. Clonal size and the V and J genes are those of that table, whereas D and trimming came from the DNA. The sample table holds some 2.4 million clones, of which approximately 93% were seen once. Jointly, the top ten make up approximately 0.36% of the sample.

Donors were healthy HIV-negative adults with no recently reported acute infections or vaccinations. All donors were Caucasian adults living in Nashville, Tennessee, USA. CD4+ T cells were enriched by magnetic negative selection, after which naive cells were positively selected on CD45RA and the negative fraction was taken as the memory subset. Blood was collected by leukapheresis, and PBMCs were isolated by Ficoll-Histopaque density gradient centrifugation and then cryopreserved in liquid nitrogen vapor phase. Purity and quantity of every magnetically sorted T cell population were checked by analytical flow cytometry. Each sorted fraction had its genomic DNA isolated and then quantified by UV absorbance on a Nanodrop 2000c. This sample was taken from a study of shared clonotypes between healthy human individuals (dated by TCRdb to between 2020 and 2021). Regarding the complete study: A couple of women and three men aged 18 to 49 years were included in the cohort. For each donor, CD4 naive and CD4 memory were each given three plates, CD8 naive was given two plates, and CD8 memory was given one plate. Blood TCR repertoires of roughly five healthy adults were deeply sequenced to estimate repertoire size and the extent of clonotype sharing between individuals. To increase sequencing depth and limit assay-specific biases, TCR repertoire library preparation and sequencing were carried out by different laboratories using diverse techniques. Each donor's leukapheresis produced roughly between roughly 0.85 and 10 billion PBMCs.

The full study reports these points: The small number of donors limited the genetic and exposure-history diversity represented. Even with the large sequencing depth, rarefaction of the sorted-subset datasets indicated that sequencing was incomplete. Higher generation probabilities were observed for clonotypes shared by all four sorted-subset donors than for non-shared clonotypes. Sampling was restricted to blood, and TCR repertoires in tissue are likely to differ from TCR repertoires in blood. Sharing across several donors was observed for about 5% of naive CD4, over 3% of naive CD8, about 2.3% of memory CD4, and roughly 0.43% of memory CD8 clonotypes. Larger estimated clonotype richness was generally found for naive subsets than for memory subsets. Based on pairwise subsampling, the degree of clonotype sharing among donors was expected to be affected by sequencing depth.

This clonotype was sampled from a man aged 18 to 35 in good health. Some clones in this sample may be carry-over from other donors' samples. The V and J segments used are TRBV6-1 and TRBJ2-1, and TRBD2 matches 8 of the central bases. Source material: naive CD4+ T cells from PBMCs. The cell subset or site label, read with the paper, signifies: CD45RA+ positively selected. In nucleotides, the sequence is TGTGCCAGCAGTGAAGCTGCGGGGGGAGGGCGCTACAATGAGCAGTTCTTC. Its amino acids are CASSEAAGGGRYNEQFF.